The rows below give T cell receptor beta chains drawn from one sample of a study of T cell responses to AZD1222 COVID-19 vaccine. Produced via immunoSEQ multiplex PCR; TCRdb's table is partial and in-frame only. The top ten hold around 0.91% of the sample, which has some 130,000 clones, roughly 93% seen once. Sequenced material: peripheral blood, taken on day 0 of AZD1222 vaccination. These receptor sequences come from an adult in good health. CDR3s include the opening cysteine and the closing phenylalanine or tryptophan. The order of the fields is clone size, D gene, V gene, J gene, CDR3 protein, CDR3 DNA. The D gene is left open where the match is weak. Size is omitted from some rows. Given values are once, few, many or a class for expanded clones.

>.|.|TRBV27|TRBJ2-5
CASSLERLGTQYF
TGTGCCAGCAGTTTGGAGCGCCTAGGGACCCAGTACTTC
>.|TRBD2|TRBV5-1|TRBJ2-1
CASSLWLAVHGEQFF
TGCGCCAGCAGCTTGTGGCTAGCGGTGCACGGTGAGCAGTTCTTC
>.|.|TRBV30|TRBJ1-1
CAWSLQGNTEAFF
TGTGCCTGGAGTCTTCAGGGGAACACTGAAGCTTTCTTT
>.|.|TRBV12-3/TRBV12-4|TRBJ2-7
CASALAPAYEQYF
TGTGCCAGCGCCTTAGCCCCGGCCTACGAGCAGTACTTC
>.|.|TRBV6-5|TRBJ1-1
CASRDSLETEAFF
TGTGCCAGCAGGGACAGCTTAGAAACTGAAGCTTTCTTT
>.|.|TRBV15|TRBJ2-1
CATTLGGILGDEQFF
TGTGCCACGACCCTTGGGGGGATTCTTGGGGATGAGCAGTTCTTC
>.|.|TRBV12-3/TRBV12-4|TRBJ2-7
CASSTGFLTEQYF
TGTGCCAGCAGTACCGGGTTCCTCACAGAGCAGTACTTC
>.|TRBD1|TRBV24-1|TRBJ2-1
CATSDSGTGASEQFF
TGTGCCACCAGTGACTCCGGGACAGGGGCCTCTGAGCAGTTCTTC
>.|TRBD1|TRBV14|TRBJ1-5
CARPDRGDQPQHF
TGTGCCCGCCCCGACAGGGGCGATCAGCCCCAGCATTTT
>.|.|TRBV3-1/TRBV3-2|TRBJ2-2
CASSQDPPGSYTGELFF
TGTGCCAGCAGCCAAGATCCCCCCGGCAGTTACACCGGGGAGCTGTTTTTT
>.|TRBD2|TRBV19|TRBJ2-5
CASSMGSGGAVETQYF
TGTGCCAGTAGTATGGGAAGCGGGGGGGCCGTAGAGACCCAGTACTTC
>.|.|TRBV29-1|TRBJ2-3
CSVEVRGRTDTQYF
TGCAGCGTTGAAGTTCGGGGGCGCACAGATACGCAGTATTTT
>.|.|TRBV5-1|TRBJ1-1
CASRQSQQYEAFF
TGCGCCAGCAGGCAGTCACAGCAATATGAAGCTTTCTTT
>.|TRBD1|TRBV6-5|TRBJ2-7
CASMRTGGLEQYF
TGTGCCAGCATGAGGACAGGGGGTTTAGAGCAGTACTTC
>.|.|TRBV6-1|TRBJ1-6
CASSERSGGNSPLHF
TGTGCCAGCAGTGAAAGGAGCGGGGGGAATTCACCCCTCCACTTT
>once|.|TRBV5-8|TRBJ1-1
CASSYQEATEAFF
TGTGCCAGCAGCTATCAGGAGGCCACTGAAGCTTTCTTT
>.|.|TRBV10-3|TRBJ1-1
CAIRGAMNTEAFF
TGTGCCATCAGAGGGGCGATGAACACTGAAGCTTTCTTT
>.|.|TRBV6-2/TRBV6-3|TRBJ1-5
CASSQFREGTQHF
TGTGCCAGCAGTCAATTCAGGGAGGGGACCCAGCATTTT
>.|TRBD1|TRBV19|TRBJ2-5
CASSTGAQGAGETQYF
TGTGCCAGTAGTACGGGCGCACAGGGGGCGGGAGAGACCCAGTACTTC